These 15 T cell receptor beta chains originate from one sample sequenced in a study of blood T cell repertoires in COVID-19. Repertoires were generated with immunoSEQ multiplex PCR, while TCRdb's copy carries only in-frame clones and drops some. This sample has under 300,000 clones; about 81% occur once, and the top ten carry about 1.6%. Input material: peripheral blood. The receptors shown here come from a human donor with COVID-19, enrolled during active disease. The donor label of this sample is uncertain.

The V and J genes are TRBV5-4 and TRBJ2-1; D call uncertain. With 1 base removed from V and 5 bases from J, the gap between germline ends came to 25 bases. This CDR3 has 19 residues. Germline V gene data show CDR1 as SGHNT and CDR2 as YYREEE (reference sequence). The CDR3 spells CASSLLISAIGTNHNEQFF. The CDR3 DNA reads TGTGCCAGCAGCTTGTTGATATCGGCTATCGGTACTAACCACAATGAGCAGTTCTTC.

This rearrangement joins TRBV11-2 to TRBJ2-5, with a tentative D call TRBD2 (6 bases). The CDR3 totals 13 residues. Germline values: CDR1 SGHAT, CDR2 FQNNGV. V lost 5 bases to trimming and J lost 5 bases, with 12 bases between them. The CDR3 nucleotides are TGTGCCAGCAGCCGTGCGGGGACGGAGACCCAGTACTTC. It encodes CASSRAGTETQYF.

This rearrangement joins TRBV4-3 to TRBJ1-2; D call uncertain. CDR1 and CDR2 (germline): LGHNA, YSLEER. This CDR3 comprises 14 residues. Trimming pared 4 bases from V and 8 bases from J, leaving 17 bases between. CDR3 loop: CASSPSPNSRGYTF. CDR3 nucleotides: TGCGCCAGCAGCCCTTCTCCCAACTCTCGGGGCTACACCTTC.

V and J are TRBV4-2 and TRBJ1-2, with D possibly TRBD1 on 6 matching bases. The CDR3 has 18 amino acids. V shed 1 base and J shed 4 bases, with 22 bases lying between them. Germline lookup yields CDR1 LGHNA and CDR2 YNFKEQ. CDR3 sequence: CASSQGRSRGSPSYGYTF. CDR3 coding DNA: TGTGCCAGCAGCCAAGGCCGTTCGAGGGGGTCCCCCAGCTATGGCTACACCTTC.

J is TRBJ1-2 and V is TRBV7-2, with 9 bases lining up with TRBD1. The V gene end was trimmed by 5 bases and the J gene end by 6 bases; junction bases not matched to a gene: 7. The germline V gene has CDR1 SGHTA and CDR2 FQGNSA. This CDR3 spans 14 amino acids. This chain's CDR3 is CASSRDRVGDGYTF. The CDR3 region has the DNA TGTGCCAGCAGCCGGGACAGGGTTGGGGATGGCTACACCTTC.

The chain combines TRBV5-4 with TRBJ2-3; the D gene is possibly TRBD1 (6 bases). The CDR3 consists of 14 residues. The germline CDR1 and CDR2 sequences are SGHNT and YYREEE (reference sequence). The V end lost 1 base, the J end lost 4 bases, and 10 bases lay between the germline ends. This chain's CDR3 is CASSLTGSPDTQYF. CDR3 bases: TGTGCCAGCAGCTTGACAGGGTCCCCAGATACGCAGTATTTT.

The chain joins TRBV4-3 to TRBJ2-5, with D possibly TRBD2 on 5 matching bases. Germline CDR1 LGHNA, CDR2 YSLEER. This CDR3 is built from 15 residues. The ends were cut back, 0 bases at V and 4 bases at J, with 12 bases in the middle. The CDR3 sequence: CASSQDPGRGETQYF. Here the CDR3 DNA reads TGCGCCAGCAGCCAAGATCCGGGCCGGGGAGAGACCCAGTACTTC.

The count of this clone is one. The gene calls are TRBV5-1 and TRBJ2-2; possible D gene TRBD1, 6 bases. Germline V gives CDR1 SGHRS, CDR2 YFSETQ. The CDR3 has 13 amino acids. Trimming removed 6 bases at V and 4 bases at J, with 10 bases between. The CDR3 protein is CASTDRTTGELFF. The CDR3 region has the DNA TGCGCCAGCACGGACAGAACCACCGGGGAGCTGTTTTTT.

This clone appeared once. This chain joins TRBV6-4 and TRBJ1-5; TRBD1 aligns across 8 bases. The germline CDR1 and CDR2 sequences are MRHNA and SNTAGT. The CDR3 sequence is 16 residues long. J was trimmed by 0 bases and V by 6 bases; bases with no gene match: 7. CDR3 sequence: CASSPKTGDSNQPQHF. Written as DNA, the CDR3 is TGTGCCAGCAGCCCAAAGACAGGGGATAGCAATCAGCCCCAGCATTTT.

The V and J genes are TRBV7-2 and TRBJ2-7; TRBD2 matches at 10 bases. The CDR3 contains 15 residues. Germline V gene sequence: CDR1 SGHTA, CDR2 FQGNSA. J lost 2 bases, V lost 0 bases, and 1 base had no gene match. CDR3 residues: CASSLASGRTYEQYF. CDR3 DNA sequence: TGTGCCAGCAGCTTAGCTAGCGGGAGGACCTACGAGCAGTACTTC.

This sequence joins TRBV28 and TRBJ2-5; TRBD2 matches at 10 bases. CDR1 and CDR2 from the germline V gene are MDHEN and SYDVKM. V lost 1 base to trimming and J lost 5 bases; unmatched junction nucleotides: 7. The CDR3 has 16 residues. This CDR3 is CASSLSLAGVRETQYF. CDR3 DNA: TGTGCCAGCAGTTTATCCCTAGCGGGAGTGCGGGAGACCCAGTACTTC.

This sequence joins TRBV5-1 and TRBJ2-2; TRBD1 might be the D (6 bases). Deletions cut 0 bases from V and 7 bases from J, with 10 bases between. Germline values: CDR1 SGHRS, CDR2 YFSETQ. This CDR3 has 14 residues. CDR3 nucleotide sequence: TGCGCCAGCAGCTTGGACAGGGCAGGCGGGGAGCTGTTTTTT. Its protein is CASSLDRAGGELFF. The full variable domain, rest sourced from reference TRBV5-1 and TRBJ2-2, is KAGVTQTPRYLIKTRGQQVTLSCSPISGHRSVSWYQQTPGQGLQFLFEYFSETQRNKGNFPGRFSGRQFSNSRSEMNVSTLELGDSALYLCASSLDRAGGELFFGEGSRLTVL.

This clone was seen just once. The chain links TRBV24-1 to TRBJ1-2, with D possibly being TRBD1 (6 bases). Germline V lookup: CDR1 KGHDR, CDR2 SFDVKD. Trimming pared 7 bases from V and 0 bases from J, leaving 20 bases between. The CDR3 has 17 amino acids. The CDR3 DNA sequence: TGTGCCACCAGCCGCCCTTACGGACAGACGGCTAACTATGGCTACACCTTC. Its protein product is CATSRPYGQTANYGYTF.

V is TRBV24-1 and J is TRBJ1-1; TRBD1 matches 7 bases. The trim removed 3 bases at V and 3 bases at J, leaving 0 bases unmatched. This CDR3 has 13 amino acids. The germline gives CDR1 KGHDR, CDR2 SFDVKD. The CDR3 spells CATSDQGDTEAFF. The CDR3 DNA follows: TGTGCCACCAGTGATCAGGGGGACACTGAAGCTTTCTTT.

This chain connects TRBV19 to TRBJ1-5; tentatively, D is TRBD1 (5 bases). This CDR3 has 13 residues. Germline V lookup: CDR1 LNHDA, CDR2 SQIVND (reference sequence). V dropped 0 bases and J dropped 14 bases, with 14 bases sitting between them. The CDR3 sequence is CASSIDLARDEHF. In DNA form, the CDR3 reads TGTGCCAGTAGTATAGATCTCGCCAGGGATGAGCATTTT.